This record concerns one T cell receptor (beta chain) sequence. These data come from a study of identical twins. The CDR3 totals 18 residues. After removal of 1 base from V and 3 bases from J, the junction contained 9 bases not matched to a gene. Germline-derived CDR1 and CDR2 are KGHSH and LQKENI. TCRdb used MiXCR to reprocess the 5' RACE reads, holding one entry per CDR3 protein. The sample consists of about 890,000 distinct CDR3 sequences, around an eighth of them appearing once. This sample also appeared in a second study, on yellow fever vaccine responses in identical twins.

Sequenced input: PBMCs. The rearrangement joins TRBV18 to TRBJ1-2; TRBD1 matches 12 bases. The sequence derives from a woman between 18 and 30 years old in good health. Here the CDR3 reads CASSPQGTGGVSHYGYTF. As DNA, the CDR3 is TGTGCCAGCTCACCACAGGGGACAGGGGGCGTATCGCACTATGGCTACACCTTC.